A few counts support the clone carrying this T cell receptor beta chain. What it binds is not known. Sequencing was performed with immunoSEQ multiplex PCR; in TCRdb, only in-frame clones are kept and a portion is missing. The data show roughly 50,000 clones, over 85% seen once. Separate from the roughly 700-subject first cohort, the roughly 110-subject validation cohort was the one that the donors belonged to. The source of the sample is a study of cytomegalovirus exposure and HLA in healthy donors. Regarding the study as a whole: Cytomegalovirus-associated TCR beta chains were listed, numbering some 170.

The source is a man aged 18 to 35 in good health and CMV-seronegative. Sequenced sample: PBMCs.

CDR3 DNA sequence: TGTGCCAGCAGCTTGACTCAGGGGCACATTCAGTACTTC. Translating it yields CASSLTQGHIQYF. The V and J genes are TRBV28 and TRBJ2-4, with D perhaps TRBD1 (6 bases). The V gene's germline CDR1 is MDHEN and CDR2 SYDVKM. V was pared by 6 bases and J by 8 bases, with 14 bases between. CDR3 length: 13 amino acids.